This entry lists 3 T cell receptor beta chains sequenced from one sample in a study of PD-1 blockade in classical Hodgkin lymphoma. Profiling relied on immunoSEQ multiplex PCR, and the TCRdb table lists in-frame clones only, not all of them. The table shows roughly 150,000 clones, with nearly 80% occurring only once. All trial patients relapsed after autologous stem cell transplantation. This material consisted of peripheral blood mononuclear cells (PBMCs), taken before the second cycle of nivolumab. The source of these receptors is a human donor with classical Hodgkin lymphoma.

This sequence joins TRBV18 and TRBJ2-3, with D maybe TRBD1 (5 bases). V gave up 6 bases and J gave up 2 bases, with 12 bases separating them. The CDR3 is 14 amino acids. Germline-derived CDR1 and CDR2 are KGHSH and LQKENI. CDR3 residues: CASSLGQNTDTQYF. In DNA, the CDR3 is TGTGCCAGCTCTCTAGGACAAAACACAGATACGCAGTATTTT. Together with reference TRBV18 and TRBJ2-3, the CDR3 gives the full variable domain: NAGVMQNPRHLVRRRGQEARLRCSPMKGHSHVYWYRQLPEEGLKFMVYLQKENIIDESGMPKERFSAEFPKEGPSILRIQQVVRGDSAAYFCASSLGQNTDTQYFGPGTRLTVL.

The V gene is TRBV19, the J gene TRBJ2-7; a weak D match, TRBD2 (5 bases). The CDR3 contains 15 residues. Germline V gene lookup returns CDR1 LNHDA and CDR2 SQIVND (reference sequence). V dropped 5 bases and J dropped 6 bases, with 20 bases sitting between them. CDR3 coding DNA: TGTGCCAGTAGTCACTCGGCCTCCCCTGAGGGCGAGCAGTACTTC. Protein sequence: CASSHSASPEGEQYF.

In its sample, this clone was seen a few times. This chain uses TRBV6-5 with TRBJ2-5, with 11 bases matching TRBD2. This CDR3 is built from 16 residues. From germline, CDR1 is MNHEY and CDR2 SVGAGI. Trimming cost V 2 bases and J 4 bases; bases outside gene matches: 6. CDR3 coding DNA: TGTGCCAGCAGTTACGATTTTAGCGGGGGGGGAGAGACCCAGTACTTC. The encoded protein is CASSYDFSGGGETQYF.